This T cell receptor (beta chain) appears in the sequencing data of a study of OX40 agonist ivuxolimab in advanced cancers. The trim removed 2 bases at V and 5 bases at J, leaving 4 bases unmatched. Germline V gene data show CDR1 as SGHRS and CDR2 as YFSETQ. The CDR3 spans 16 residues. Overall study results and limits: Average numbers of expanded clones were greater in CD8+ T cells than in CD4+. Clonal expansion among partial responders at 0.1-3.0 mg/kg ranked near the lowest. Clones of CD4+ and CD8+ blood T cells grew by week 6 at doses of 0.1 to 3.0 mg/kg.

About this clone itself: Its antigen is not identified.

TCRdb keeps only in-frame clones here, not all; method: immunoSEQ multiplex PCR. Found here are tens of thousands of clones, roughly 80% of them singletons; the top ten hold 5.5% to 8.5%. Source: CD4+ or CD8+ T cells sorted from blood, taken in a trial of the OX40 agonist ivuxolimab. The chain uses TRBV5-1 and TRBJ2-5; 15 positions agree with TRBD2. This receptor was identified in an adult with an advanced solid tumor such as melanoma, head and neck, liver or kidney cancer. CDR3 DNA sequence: TGCGCCAGCAGCTTCGGGACTAGCGGGGGGCTGGAGACCCAGTACTTC. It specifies CASSFGTSGGLETQYF. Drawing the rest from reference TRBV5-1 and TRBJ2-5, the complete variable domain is KAGVTQTPRYLIKTRGQQVTLSCSPISGHRSVSWYQQTPGQGLQFLFEYFSETQRNKGNFPGRFSGRQFSNSRSEMNVSTLELGDSALYLCASSFGTSGGLETQYFGPGTRLLVL.